A single T cell receptor beta chain is shown here with its context. The antigen is unknown. This sample was included in a study of vaccination effects on CD4 cells after COVID-19. Ahead of sequencing, the ViraFEST assay grew antigen-specific CD4+ T cells using viral peptide pools. Cultured cells yielded isolated CD4+ T cells after around 10 days. Participants received two doses of either the BNT162b2 or mRNA-1273 vaccine. None of these healthy vaccinees had been infected with SARS-CoV-2 before vaccination. A half-medium replacement with IL-2 medium was carried out on days 3 and 7. TCRdb keeps only in-frame clones here, not all; method: immunoSEQ multiplex PCR. The table shows some 30,000 clones, with approximately 79% occurring only once. The V and J ends lost 3 bases and 2 bases, in that order; junction bases with no gene match: 3. Germline V gene data show CDR1 as SGHRS and CDR2 as YFSETQ. The CDR3 covers 14 residues.

Sequenced material: CD4+ T cells from PBMCs cultured with SARS-CoV-2 spike peptides, taken after COVID-19 vaccination. The gene calls are TRBV5-1 and TRBJ1-2, with TRBD1 matching over 8 bases. The origin of this receptor is a human donor who received a COVID-19 vaccine. Some clones in this sample may be carry-over from other donors' samples. The CDR3 nucleotides read TGCGCCAGCAGCTGGACAGGGATAAACTATGGCTACACCTTC. Protein sequence: CASSWTGINYGYTF.